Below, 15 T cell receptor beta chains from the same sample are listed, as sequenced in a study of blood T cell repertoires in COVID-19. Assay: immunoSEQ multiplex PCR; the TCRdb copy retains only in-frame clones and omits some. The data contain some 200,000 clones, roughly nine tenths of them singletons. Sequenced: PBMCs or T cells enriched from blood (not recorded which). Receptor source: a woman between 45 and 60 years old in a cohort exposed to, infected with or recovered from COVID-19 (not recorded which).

CDR3 sequence reads: CASSPSRTGELFF. The CDR3, as DNA: TGTGCCAGCTCCCCCTCGCGCACCGGGGAGCTGTTTTTT. The genes are TRBV18 and TRBJ2-2; D ambiguous. Trimming cost V 6 bases and J 4 bases, with 9 bases left between them. The CDR3 contains 13 residues. The germline CDR1 and CDR2 sequences are KGHSH and LQKENI.

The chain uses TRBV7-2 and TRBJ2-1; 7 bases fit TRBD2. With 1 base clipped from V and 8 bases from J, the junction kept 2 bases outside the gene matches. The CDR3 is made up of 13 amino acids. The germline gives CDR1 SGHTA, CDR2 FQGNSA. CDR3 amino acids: CASSLGGGYEQFF. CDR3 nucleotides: TGTGCCAGCAGCTTAGGCGGGGGTTATGAGCAGTTCTTC.

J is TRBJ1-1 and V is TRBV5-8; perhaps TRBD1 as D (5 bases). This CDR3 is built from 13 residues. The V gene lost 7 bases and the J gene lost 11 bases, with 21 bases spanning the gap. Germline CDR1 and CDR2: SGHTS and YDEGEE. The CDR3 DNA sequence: TGTGCCAGCTACGTTCAGGCAGGACAAAGCGCTTTCTTT. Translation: CASYVQAGQSAFF.

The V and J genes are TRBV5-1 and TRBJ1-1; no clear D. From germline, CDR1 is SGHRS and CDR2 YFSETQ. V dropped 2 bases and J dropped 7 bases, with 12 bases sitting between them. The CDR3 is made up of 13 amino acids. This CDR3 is CASSFKRVGEAFF. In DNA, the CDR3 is TGCGCCAGCAGCTTTAAGAGGGTTGGTGAAGCTTTCTTT.

The CDR3 loop reads CARGPLGRNNYEQYF. In DNA form, the CDR3 reads TGTGCCAGAGGCCCCTTAGGGAGGAATAACTACGAGCAGTACTTC. The gene calls are TRBV5-3 and TRBJ2-7, with D perhaps TRBD2 (6 bases). TRBV5-3 is an ORF; its function is uncertain. V was cut by 7 bases and J by 3 bases, with 20 bases left in between. The CDR3 loop spans 15 amino acids.

Here the CDR3 reads CATSESGFTGELFF. In DNA form, the CDR3 reads TGTGCCACCAGTGAGTCAGGGTTCACCGGGGAGCTGTTTTTT. The chain is built from TRBV24-1 and TRBJ2-2; possible D gene TRBD1, 5 bases. Germline V gives CDR1 KGHDR, CDR2 SFDVKD. The length of the CDR3 is 14 residues. Trimming took 4 bases from V and 4 from J, leaving 9 bases between them.

The CDR3 DNA follows: TGTGCCAGCAGCGACGCAGCGGGGGGGCCCCTCTCCGAGCAGTACTTC. Translating gives CASSDAAGGPLSEQYF. This rearrangement joins TRBV11-2 to TRBJ2-7, with TRBD2 matching 10 bases. J gave up 6 bases and V 5 bases, and 13 bases lay outside the gene matches. The CDR3 sequence is 16 residues long. Germline CDR1 reads SGHAT; CDR2 reads FQNNGV.

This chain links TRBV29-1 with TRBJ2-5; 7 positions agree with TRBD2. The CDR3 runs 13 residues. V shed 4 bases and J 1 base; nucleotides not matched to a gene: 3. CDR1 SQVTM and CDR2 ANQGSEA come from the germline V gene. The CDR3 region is CSVGGGGQETQYF. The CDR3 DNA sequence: TGCAGCGTTGGCGGGGGAGGCCAAGAGACCCAGTACTTC.

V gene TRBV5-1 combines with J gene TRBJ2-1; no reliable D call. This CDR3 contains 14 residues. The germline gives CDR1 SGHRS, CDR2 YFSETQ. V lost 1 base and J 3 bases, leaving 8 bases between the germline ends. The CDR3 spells CASSLLADYNEQFF. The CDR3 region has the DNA TGCGCCAGCAGCTTGTTGGCAGACTACAATGAGCAGTTCTTC.

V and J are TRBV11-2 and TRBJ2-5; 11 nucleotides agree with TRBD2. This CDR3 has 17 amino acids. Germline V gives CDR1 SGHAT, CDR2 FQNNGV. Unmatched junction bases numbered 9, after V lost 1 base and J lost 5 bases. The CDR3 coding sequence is TGTGCCAGCAGCTTAGTTTGGACTAGCGGGCCGGGGGAGACCCAGTACTTC. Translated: CASSLVWTSGPGETQYF.

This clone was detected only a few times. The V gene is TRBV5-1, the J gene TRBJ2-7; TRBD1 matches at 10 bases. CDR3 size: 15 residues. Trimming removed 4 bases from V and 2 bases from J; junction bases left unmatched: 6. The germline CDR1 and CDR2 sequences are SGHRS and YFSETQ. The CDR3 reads CASSERTGGAYEQYF. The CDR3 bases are TGCGCCAGCAGCGAGAGGACAGGGGGTGCCTACGAGCAGTACTTC.

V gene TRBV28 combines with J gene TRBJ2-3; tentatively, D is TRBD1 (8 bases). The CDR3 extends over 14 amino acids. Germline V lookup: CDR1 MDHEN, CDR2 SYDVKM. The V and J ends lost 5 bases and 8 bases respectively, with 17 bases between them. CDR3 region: CASSPRQGRATQYF. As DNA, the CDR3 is TGTGCCAGCAGTCCGCGACAGGGGAGGGCTACGCAGTATTTT.

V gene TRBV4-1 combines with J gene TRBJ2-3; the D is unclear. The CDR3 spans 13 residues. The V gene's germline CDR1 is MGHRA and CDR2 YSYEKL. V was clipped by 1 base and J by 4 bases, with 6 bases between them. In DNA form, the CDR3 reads TGCGCCAGCAGCCAAGGTAGAGCAGATACGCAGTATTTT. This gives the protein CASSQGRADTQYF.

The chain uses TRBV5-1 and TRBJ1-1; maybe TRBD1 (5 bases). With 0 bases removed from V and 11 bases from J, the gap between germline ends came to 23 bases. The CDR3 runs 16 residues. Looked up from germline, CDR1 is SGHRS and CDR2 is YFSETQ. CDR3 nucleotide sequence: TGCGCCAGCAGCTTGGAAGGGACGCGGGGGTTATTCGGGGCTTTCTTT. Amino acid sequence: CASSLEGTRGLFGAFF.

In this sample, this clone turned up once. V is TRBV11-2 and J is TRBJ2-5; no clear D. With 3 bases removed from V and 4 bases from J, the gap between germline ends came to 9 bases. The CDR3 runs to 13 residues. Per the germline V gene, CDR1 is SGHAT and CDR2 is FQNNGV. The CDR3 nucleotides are TGTGCCAGCAGCTTCGCAGGAATAGAGACCCAGTACTTC. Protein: CASSFAGIETQYF.